Reported below is one T cell receptor (beta chain). Its antigen is currently not known. No base quality values were provided; no much bigger clone lies one nucleotide off. TCR CDR3 regions were amplified from genomic DNA by multiplex PCR using the deep immunoSEQ assay. Genomic DNA extracted from each cell subset was distributed evenly over all wells of several immunoSEQ 96-well plates, and each plate served as one replicate. For sorted subsets, around 200 ng genomic DNA, equal to 30,000 or so T cell genomes, was loaded into each replicate PCR. Purified libraries were quantified with a Qubit 3.0 fluorometer, sized on a Bioanalyzer 2100, and re-quantified with the KAPA Library Quantification kit. Each immunoSEQ 96-well plate was sequenced on its own single-read 150-cycle Illumina NextSeq 550 flow cell. The authors processed their data as follows. Because only junctional sequences without quality scores were contained in the immunoSEQ output, filtering matching that applied to full-length reads could not be performed. Sequences were annotated with PyIR, a Python wrapper for IgBLAST v1.9, using IMGT germline references to assign V/J genes and CDR3. Any read was removed if the V/J assignment was weak (E-value above 1e-6), the CDR3 was missing, or the read contained stop codons, out-of-frame junctions, or ambiguous translated residues. A V3J clonotype was defined by an identical inferred V gene, J gene, and CDR3 amino acid sequence. To compute the percentage overlap between repertoires, the number of shared unique clonotypes was divided by the size of the smaller repertoire. Repertoire richness was assessed with RTK rarefaction, the Chao1 estimator, and Recon v2.1 estimates of unobserved clonotypes. Generation probabilities were computed with OLGA for all TCRbeta clonotypes obtained by the gDNA method from several donors. Not all clones reach the TCRdb copy of this immuneACCESS table, which keeps in-frame sequences only. Checked studies attribute under half of the gap to unresolved V genes and leave the rest unexplained. V and J calls and clone size are those listed in that table; D and trimming were worked out from the DNA. The sample has some 1.5 million clones on record, nearly 99% of them singletons. In total, the top ten clones hold about 0.45% of the sample.

The data derive from a study of shared clonotypes between healthy human individuals (dated by TCRdb to the early 2020s). Some background on the complete study: The cohort included three men and a couple of women between 18 and 49 years of age. Between about 0.8 and 9 billion PBMCs per donor were obtained by leukapheresis. For each donor, CD4 naive and CD4 memory were each run on three plates, CD8 naive on two plates, and CD8 memory on one plate. Libraries were prepared and TCR repertoires were sequenced by different laboratories using diverse techniques, in order to increase sequencing depth and limit assay-specific biases. To estimate repertoire size and how much clonotypes are shared between individuals, the study performed deep sequencing of blood TCR repertoires from a handful of healthy adults. Results and caveats for the whole study, not just this receptor: Sampling was limited to blood, and TCR repertoires in tissue likely differ from TCR repertoires in blood. The small number of donors limited the genetic and exposure-history diversity represented. Based on pairwise subsampling, the degree of clonotype sharing among donors was expected to be affected by sequencing depth. Higher generation probabilities were observed for clonotypes shared by all four sorted-subset donors than for non-shared clonotypes. Rarefaction of sorted-subset datasets indicated incomplete sequencing despite the large sequencing depth. Sharing across a few donors was observed for around 4.8% of naive CD4, over 3% of naive CD8, roughly 2.3% of memory CD4, and roughly 0.4% of memory CD8 clonotypes. Naive subsets generally had larger estimated clonotype richness than memory subsets.

Reading the germline V gene gives CDR1 SGHRS and CDR2 YFSETQ. V drops 1 base and J drops 5 bases, leaving 10 bases in between. CDR3 length: 14 amino acids, cysteine to phenylalanine. Just CDR3 DNA is preserved here, 42 bases in frame from base 1. Healthy HIV-negative adults with no recently reported acute infections or vaccinations were included as donors. Every donor was a Caucasian adult living in Nashville, Tennessee, USA. CD4+ T cells were enriched by magnetic negative selection, after which naive cells were positively selected on CD45RA and the negative fraction was taken as the memory subset. After blood collection by leukapheresis, PBMCs were isolated using Ficoll-Histopaque density gradient centrifugation and then cryopreserved in the vapor phase of liquid nitrogen. Analytical flow cytometry was used to check the purity and quantity of each magnetically sorted T cell population. From each sorted fraction, genomic DNA was isolated and quantified by UV absorbance on a Nanodrop 2000c.

The sequenced sample was naive CD4+ T cells sorted from blood. Interpreted using the paper, the cell subset or site label stands for: CD45RA+ positively selected. The TCR sequence derives from a man in his thirties or forties in good health. The rearranged segments are TRBV5-1 and TRBJ2-1; the D gene is possibly TRBD1, with 6 bases matching. The CDR3 reads CASSLTGRDNEQFF. At the DNA level, the sequence is TGCGCCAGCAGCTTGACAGGGCGGGACAATGAGCAGTTCTTC.